This T cell receptor (beta chain) came from a study of early T cells in non-severe SARS-CoV-2 infection. The TCR library protocol attached unique molecular identifiers to the individual cDNA molecules. TCRdb analysed the 5' RACE reads with MiXCR anew, one entry per CDR3 protein. The sample holds approximately 64,000 distinct CDR3 sequences, roughly 21% seen once. The starting material was whole blood, obtained at baseline. This clonotype was sampled from an adult who was a healthcare worker with PCR-confirmed SARS-CoV-2 infection or an uninfected control (not recorded which).

The CDR3 loop reads CASSQEAGGRGRSPLHF. DNA for the CDR3: TGCGCCAGCAGCCAAGAAGCAGGGGGACGGGGGAGATCACCCCTCCACTTT. The chain is built from TRBV4-1 and TRBJ1-6; 7 bases fit TRBD1. Germline V CDR1 and CDR2: MGHRA, YSYEKL. This CDR3 comprises 17 residues. V shed 0 bases, J shed 10 bases, and the junction held 12 bases outside the gene matches.